Below, one T cell receptor beta chain is given with its context. The individuals who served as donors were healthy Caucasians living in Russia, aged roughly 6 to 95. The data stem from a study of blood T cells in healthy people across ages. It was with a sample-barcoded 5' primer and a J-beta primer mix that a second PCR of roughly 7 to 12 cycles was run. TCRdb used MiXCR to reprocess the 5' RACE reads, holding one entry per CDR3 protein. The table includes more than 1,000,000 distinct CDR3 sequences, about 25% detected once. The CDR3 length is 15 residues. Germline V gives CDR1 SEHNR, CDR2 FQNEAQ (reference sequence). The ends were cut back, 1 base at V and 3 bases at J, with 12 bases in the middle. The same sample was also studied in work on T cells of mothers and their children.

The chain carries TRBV7-9 and TRBJ1-2; D gene ambiguous. The source material was blood. The sequence derives from a girl aged 2 to 9 in good health. The CDR3 sequence is CASSLEGGGDYGYTF. The CDR3 DNA reads as TGTGCCAGCAGCTTAGAGGGAGGAGGCGACTATGGCTACACCTTC.